This TCR beta chain emerged from a study of tumor-infiltrating lymphocytes in primary liver carcinoma. Blood RNA originated from unsorted whole blood, with germline DNA additionally extracted. A note on this clonotype: Relative to the germline gene, one junction end is altered; a read error may explain this.

TCR beta cDNA was made from roughly 500 ng total RNA with a constant-region primer. ARM-PCR, slightly modified, supplied the TCR beta libraries through three nested multiplex PCR rounds. The first two PCR rounds used TRBV1-TRBV30 forward primers with a C-beta reverse primer, roughly 11 cycles each. MiXCR, applied by TCRdb to the multiplex PCR reads, yields one record per CDR3 protein. Of about 320,000 distinct CDR3 sequences listed, roughly three fifths are singletons. CDR1 and CDR2 from the germline V gene are MNHEY and SVGEGT. The CDR3 extends over 12 amino acids. V usage is TRBV6-2 or TRBV6-3 and J usage is TRBJ1-5; unclear D gene. The sample consisted of peripheral blood. This TCR came from a woman aged 30 to 39 with primary liver carcinoma and hepatitis B virus infection. CDR3 residues: CASSTSIQPQHF. The CDR3 DNA follows: TGTGCCAGCAGCACTAGCATTCAGCCCCAGCATTTT.